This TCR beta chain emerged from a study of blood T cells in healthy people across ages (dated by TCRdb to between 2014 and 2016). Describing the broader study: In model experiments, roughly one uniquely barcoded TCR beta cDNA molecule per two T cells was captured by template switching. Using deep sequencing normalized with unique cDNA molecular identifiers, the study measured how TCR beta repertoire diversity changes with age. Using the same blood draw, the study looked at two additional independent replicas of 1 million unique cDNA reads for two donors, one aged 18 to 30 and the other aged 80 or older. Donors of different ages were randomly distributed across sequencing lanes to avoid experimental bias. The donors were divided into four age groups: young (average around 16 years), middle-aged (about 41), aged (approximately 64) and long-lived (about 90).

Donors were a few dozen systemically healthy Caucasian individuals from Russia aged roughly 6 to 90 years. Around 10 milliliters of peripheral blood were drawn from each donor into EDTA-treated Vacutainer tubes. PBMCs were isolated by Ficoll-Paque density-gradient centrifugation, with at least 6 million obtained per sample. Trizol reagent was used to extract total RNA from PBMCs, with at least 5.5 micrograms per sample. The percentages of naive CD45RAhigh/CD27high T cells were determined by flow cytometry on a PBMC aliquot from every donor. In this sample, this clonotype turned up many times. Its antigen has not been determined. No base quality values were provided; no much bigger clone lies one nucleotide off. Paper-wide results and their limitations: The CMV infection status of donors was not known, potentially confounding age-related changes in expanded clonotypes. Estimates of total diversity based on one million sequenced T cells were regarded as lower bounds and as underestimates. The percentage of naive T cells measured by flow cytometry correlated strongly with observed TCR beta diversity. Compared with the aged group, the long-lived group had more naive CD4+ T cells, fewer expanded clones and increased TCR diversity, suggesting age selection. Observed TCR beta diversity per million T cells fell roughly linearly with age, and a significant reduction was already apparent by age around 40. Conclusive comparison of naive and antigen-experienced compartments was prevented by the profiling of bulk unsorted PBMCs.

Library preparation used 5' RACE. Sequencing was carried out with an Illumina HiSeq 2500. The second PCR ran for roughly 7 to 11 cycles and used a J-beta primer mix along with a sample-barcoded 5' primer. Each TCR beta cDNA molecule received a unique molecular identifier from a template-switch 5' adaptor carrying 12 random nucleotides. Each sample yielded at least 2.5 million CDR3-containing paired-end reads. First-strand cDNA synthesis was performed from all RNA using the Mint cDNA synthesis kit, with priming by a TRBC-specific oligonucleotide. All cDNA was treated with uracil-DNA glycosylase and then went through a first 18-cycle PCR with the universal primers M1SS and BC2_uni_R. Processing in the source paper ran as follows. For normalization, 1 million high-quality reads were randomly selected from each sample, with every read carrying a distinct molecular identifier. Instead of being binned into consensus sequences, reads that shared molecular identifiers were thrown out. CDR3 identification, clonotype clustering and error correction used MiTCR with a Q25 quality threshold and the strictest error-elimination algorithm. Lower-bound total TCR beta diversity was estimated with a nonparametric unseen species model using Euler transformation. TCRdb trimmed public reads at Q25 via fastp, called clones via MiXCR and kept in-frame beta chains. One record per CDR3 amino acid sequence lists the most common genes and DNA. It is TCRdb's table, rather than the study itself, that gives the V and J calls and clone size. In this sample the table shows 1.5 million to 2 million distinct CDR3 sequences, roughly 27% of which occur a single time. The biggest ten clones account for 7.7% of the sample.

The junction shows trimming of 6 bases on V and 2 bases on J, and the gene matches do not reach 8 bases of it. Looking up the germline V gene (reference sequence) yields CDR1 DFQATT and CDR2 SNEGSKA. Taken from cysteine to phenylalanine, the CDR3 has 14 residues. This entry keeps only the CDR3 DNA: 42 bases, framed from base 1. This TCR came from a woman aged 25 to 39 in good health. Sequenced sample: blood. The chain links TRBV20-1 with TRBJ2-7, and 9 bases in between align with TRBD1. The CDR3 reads CSAPRGQGTYEQYF. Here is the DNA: TGCAGTGCCCCTCGGGGACAGGGCACCTACGAGCAGTACTTC.